This is a list of T cell receptor beta chains from one sample in a study of cytomegalovirus exposure and HLA in healthy donors. Measured with immunoSEQ multiplex PCR; TCRdb has only the in-frame clones, and not every one. This repertoire shows 150,000 to 200,000 clones, around 80% found once; its top ten account for around 1.9%. What was sequenced was PBMCs. All receptors come from a young woman in good health and CMV-seropositive. CDR3s include the opening cysteine and the closing phenylalanine or tryptophan. The order of the fields is V gene, D gene, clone size, J gene, CDR3 protein, CDR3 DNA. A D gene is named only where the DNA matches it firmly. Clone size, where shown, is once, few, many, or a class for clones that have expanded.

TRBV5-1	TRBD2	.	TRBJ2-1	CASSEGLAGSYNEQFF	TGCGCCAGCAGCGAGGGACTAGCGGGGTCCTACAATGAGCAGTTCTTC
TRBV11-3	TRBD1	few	TRBJ2-5	CASSLGTAPWETQYF	TGTGCCAGCAGCCTAGGGACAGCTCCGTGGGAGACCCAGTACTTC
TRBV10-3	TRBD2	.	TRBJ2-3	CAIRAGVEDTQYF	TGTGCCATCAGAGCGGGGGTTGAGGATACGCAGTATTTT
TRBV7-2	TRBD1	.	TRBJ2-2	CASSKGQGENGELFF	TGTGCCAGCAGCAAGGGACAGGGGGAGAACGGGGAGCTGTTTTTT
TRBV5-1	TRBD1	.	TRBJ2-7	CASMEGTGTYEQYF	TGCGCCAGCATGGAAGGGACAGGGACCTACGAGCAGTACTTC
TRBV5-1	TRBD1	.	TRBJ2-1	CASGDRKGHNEQFF	TGCGCCAGCGGGGACAGGAAGGGGCACAATGAGCAGTTCTTC
TRBV11-2	.	few	TRBJ1-4	CASSLDRINEKLFF	TGTGCCAGCAGCTTAGACAGGATTAATGAAAAACTGTTTTTT
TRBV2	.	.	TRBJ2-2	CASSDGVPDFLNTGELFF	TGTGCCAGCAGTGATGGCGTTCCAGACTTTCTGAACACCGGGGAGCTGTTTTTT
TRBV6-1	.	.	TRBJ1-4	CASSDPREELFF	TGTGCCAGCAGTGACCCCAGGGAAGAACTGTTTTTT
TRBV5-4	.	.	TRBJ1-3	CASSFLSEIYF	TGTGCCAGCAGCTTTCTCAGTGAAATATATTTT
TRBV4-1	TRBD1	.	TRBJ2-7	CASSQPGGAYEQYF	TGCGCCAGCAGCCAACCAGGGGGCGCGTACGAGCAGTACTTC
TRBV4-1	.	.	TRBJ1-6	CASSQGRDITPLHF	TGCGCCAGCAGCCAAGGCAGGGACATCACACCCCTCCACTTT
TRBV29-1	.	once	TRBJ1-4	CSVSGISNEKLFF	TGCAGCGTATCCGGTATATCTAATGAAAAACTGTTTTTT
TRBV19	.	.	TRBJ2-4	CASSPRGGMRGNIQYF	TGTGCCAGTAGTCCAAGGGGGGGGATGCGGGGAAACATTCAGTACTTC
TRBV7-9	.	.	TRBJ1-2	CASSQPDPFYGYTF	TGTGCCAGCAGTCAACCAGATCCCTTCTATGGCTACACCTTC
TRBV9	.	.	TRBJ2-3	CASSATDTQYF	TGTGCCAGCAGCGCGACAGATACGCAGTATTTT
TRBV19	.	.	TRBJ2-7	CASSFGTYYEQYF	TGTGCCAGTAGTTTTGGGACATACTACGAGCAGTACTTC
TRBV30	.	.	TRBJ1-1	CAWSRGGNTEAFF	TGTGCCTGGAGTCGAGGGGGGAACACTGAAGCTTTCTTT
TRBV19	.	.	TRBJ1-5	CASSSTLGGGQPQHF	TGTGCCAGTAGTTCCACCCTGGGGGGAGGACAGCCCCAGCATTTT
TRBV4-3	.	.	TRBJ1-1	CASSQEGGGTEAFF	TGCGCCAGCAGCCAAGAGGGAGGCGGAACTGAAGCTTTCTTT